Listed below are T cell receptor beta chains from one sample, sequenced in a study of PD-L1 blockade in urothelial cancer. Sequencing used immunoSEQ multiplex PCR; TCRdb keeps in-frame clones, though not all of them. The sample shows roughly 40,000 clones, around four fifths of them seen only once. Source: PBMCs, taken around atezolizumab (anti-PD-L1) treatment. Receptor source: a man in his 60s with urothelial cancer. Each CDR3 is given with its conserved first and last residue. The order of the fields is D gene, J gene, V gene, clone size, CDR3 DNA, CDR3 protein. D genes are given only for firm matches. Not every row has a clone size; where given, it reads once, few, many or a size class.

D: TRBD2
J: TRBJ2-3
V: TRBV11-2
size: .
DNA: TGTGCCAGCAGCTTAGAGGGGCGGCTAGCGGGGGGCCGCACAGATACGCAGTATTTT
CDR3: CASSLEGRLAGGRTDTQYF

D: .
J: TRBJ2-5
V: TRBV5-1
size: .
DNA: TGCGCCAGCAGCCTTCTAGCAGGCCTATTGCCCGGGATGAAGACCCAGTACTTC
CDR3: CASSLLAGLLPGMKTQYF

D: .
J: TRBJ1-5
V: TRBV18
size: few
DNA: TGTGCCAGCTCACCTCGGGGAGGGTCGGGTCAGCCCCAGCATTTT
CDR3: CASSPRGGSGQPQHF

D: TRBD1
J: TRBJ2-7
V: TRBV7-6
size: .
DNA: TGTGCCAGCAGCCCGGGACAGGGACTCTCCTACGAGCAGTACTTC
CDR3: CASSPGQGLSYEQYF

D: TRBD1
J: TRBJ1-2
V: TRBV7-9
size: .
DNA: TGTGCCAGCAGCCAATACTCCGGGACAGCTAACTATGGCTACACCTTT
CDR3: CASSQYSGTANYGYTF

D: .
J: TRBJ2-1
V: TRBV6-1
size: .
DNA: TGTGCCAGCAGTGAGAGGACAGCATACAATGAGCAGTTCTTC
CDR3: CASSERTAYNEQFF

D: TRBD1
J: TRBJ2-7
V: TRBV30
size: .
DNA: TGTGCCTGGAGGGGACAGGGAACTGGAGAGCAGTACTTC
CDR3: CAWRGQGTGEQYF

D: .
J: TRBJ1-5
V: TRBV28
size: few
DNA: TGTGCCAGCAGTTTAGGGCGGGGGAATCAGCCCCAGCATTTT
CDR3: CASSLGRGNQPQHF

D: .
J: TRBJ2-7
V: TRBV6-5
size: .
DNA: TGTGCCAGCAGTTATGGGGGGGCCACCTACGAGCAGTACTTC
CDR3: CASSYGGATYEQYF

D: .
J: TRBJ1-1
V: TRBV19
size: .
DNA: TGTGCCAGTAGGCCTCAGGGGTTTCGCGTCAGGAACACTGAAGCTTTCTTT
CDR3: CASRPQGFRVRNTEAFF

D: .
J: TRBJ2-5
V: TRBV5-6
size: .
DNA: TGTGCCAGCAGCTTACCTGGATCAAACAGGGTAAAATCTACCCAGTACTTC
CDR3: CASSLPGSNRVKSTQYF

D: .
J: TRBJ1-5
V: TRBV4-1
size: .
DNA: TGCGCCAGCAGCCAAGATCCCCTGGGGAGGGCGCTTAATCAGCCCCAGCATTTT
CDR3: CASSQDPLGRALNQPQHF

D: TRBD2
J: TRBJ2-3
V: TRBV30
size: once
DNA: TGTGCCTGGAGTTCCGGGGGGGATACGCAGTATTTT
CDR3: CAWSSGGDTQYF

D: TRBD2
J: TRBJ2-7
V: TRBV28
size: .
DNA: TGTGCCAGCGAAACTAGCGGGAGAATCTACGAGCAGTACTTC
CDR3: CASETSGRIYEQYF

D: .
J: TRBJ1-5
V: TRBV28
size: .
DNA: TGTGCCAGCAGTTTCCTAGCGCAGCCCCAGCATTTT
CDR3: CASSFLAQPQHF

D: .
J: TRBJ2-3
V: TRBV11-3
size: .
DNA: TGTGCCAGCAGCTCCAGGGCCTCTAGCACAGATACGCAGTATTTT
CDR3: CASSSRASSTDTQYF

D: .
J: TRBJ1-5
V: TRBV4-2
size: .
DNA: TGTGCCAGCAGCCAGTCCGGTAGCAATCAGCCCCAGCATTTT
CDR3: CASSQSGSNQPQHF

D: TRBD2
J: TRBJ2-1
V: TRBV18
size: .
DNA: TGTGCCAGCTCACCCGTAATCGTGACGGGGGGGCGGAATGAGCAGTTCTTC
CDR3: CASSPVIVTGGRNEQFF

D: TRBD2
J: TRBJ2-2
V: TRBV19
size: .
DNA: TGTGCCAGTAGTCCGGGGACTAGACACACCGGGGAGCTGTTTTTT
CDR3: CASSPGTRHTGELFF

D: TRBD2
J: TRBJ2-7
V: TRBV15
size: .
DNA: TGTGCCACCAGCACCGGTCGGGGGGCTAGCGGGAATCACGAGCAGTACTTC
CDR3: CATSTGRGASGNHEQYF

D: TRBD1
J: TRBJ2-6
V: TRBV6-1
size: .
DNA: TGTGCCAGCAGTGTACAGGGGGTAGGGGCCAACGTCCTGACTTTC
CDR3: CASSVQGVGANVLTF

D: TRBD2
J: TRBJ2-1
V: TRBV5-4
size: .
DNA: TGTGCCAGCAGCTTGTTAGCGGGAGGGCCTGGGGTTTACAATGAGCAGTTCTTC
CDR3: CASSLLAGGPGVYNEQFF

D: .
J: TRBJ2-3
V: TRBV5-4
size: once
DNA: TGTGCCAGCAGCTTGCCTTTCACAGATACGCAGTATTTT
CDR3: CASSLPFTDTQYF

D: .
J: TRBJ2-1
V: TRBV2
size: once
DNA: TGTGCCAGCAGTGAAGACAGTGTAGGTGAGCAGTTCTTC
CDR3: CASSEDSVGEQFF

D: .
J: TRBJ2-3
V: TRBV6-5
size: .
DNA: TGTGCCAGCACTTCCTCCGGGGGTCCAGATACGCAGTATTTT
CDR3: CASTSSGGPDTQYF

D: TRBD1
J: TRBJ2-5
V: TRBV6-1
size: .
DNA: TGTGCCAGCATTCTTATTTGGACAGGTGCGGAGACCCAGTACTTC
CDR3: CASILIWTGAETQYF

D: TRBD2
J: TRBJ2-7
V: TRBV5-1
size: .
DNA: TGCGCCAGCACGCGAGCGGGGCCGTCCTACGAGCAGTACTTC
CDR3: CASTRAGPSYEQYF

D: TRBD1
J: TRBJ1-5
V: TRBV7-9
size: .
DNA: TGTGCCAGCACGGGACAGGGGGATCAGCCCCAGCATTTT
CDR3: CASTGQGDQPQHF

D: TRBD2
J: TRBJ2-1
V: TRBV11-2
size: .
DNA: TGTGCCAGCAGCCAGGGACTAGCGGGAACGGGCAATGAGCAGTTCTTC
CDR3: CASSQGLAGTGNEQFF

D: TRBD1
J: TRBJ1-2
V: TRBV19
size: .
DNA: TGTGCCAGCCGCCTGGGACAGGTGAACTATGGCTACACCTTC
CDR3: CASRLGQVNYGYTF

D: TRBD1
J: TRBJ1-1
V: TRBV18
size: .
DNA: TGTGCCAGCTCCCTCCCGGGACAGGGTTCGGCTTTCTTT
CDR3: CASSLPGQGSAFF

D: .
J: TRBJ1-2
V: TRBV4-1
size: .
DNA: TGCGCCAGCAGCCAAGAGGCGGCGGCCTATGGCTACACCTTC
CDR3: CASSQEAAAYGYTF

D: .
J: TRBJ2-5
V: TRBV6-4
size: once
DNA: TGTGCCAGCAGTGACCCGTGGACAGTCACCCAAGAGACCCAGTACTTC
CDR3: CASSDPWTVTQETQYF

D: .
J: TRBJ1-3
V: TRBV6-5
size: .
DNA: TGTGCCAGCAGGACCAGGGGAAACACCATATATTTT
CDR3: CASRTRGNTIYF

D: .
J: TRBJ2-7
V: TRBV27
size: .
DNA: TGTGCCAGCAGTCCCCACCGACTATCCTACGAGCAGTACTTC
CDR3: CASSPHRLSYEQYF

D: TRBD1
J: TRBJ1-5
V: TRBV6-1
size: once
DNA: TGTGCCAGCAGTTGGGAACAGGGGGCCAATCAGCCCCAGCATTTT
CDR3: CASSWEQGANQPQHF

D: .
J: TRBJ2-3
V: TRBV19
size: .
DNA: TGTGCCAGTAGCAAAGCGGAGCCGACAGATACGCAGTATTTT
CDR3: CASSKAEPTDTQYF

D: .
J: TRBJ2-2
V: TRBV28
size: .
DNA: TGTGCCAGCAAGAATCGGGGAAAGGAAAACACCGGGGAGCTGTTTTTT
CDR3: CASKNRGKENTGELFF

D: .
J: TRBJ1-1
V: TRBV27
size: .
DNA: TGTGCCAGCCGGCCTAGCGGGGGGCAGGGTGAAGCTTTCTTT
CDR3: CASRPSGGQGEAFF

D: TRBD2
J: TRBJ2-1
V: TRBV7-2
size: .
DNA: TGTGCCAGCAGCGGGCGGGCTAGCGGGGGTAAAAATGAGCAGTTCTTC
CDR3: CASSGRASGGKNEQFF

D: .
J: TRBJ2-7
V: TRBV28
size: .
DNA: TGTGCCAGCAGTTTCTCTTATACCTACGAGCAGTACTTC
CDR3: CASSFSYTYEQYF

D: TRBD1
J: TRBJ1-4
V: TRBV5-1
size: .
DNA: TGCGCCAGCAGCTTGAGGACAGGGACGAGCAATGAAAAACTGTTTTTT
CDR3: CASSLRTGTSNEKLFF

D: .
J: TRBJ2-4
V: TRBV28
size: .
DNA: TGTGCCAGCAGTCTCCCGGGTCCTGGGGCCAAAAACATTCAGTACTTC
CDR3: CASSLPGPGAKNIQYF

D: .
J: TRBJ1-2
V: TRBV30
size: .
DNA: TGTGCCTGGAGCCCCAAAGCCGGACAGACGCACTATGGCTACACCTTC
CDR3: CAWSPKAGQTHYGYTF

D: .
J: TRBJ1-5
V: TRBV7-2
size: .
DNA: TGTGCCAGCAGCTTACAAAACCTCAGGGTGCCTCAGCCCCAGCATTTT
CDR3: CASSLQNLRVPQPQHF

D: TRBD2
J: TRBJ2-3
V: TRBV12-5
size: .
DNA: TGTGCTAGTGGTGTCGCGGGGGCGGGGGGGGAAGATACGCAGTATTTT
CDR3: CASGVAGAGGEDTQYF

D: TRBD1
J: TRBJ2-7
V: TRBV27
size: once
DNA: TGTGCCAGCGGCCCCGGGACAGGGATATCCGAGCAGTACTTC
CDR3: CASGPGTGISEQYF